This passage covers 25 T cell receptor beta chains from one sample sequenced in a study of cytomegalovirus exposure and HLA in healthy donors. The data were produced by immunoSEQ multiplex PCR, yet TCRdb's version contains in-frame clones alone and is incomplete. The table has 60,000 to 75,000 clones, 96% seen once. Sequencing used PBMCs. The origin of the receptors is a man younger than 30 in good health and CMV-seronegative.

The chain is built from TRBV27 and TRBJ2-7; 7 nucleotides match TRBD2. CDR3 size: 14 residues. Trimming at V came to 5 bases and at J to 3 bases, leaving 7 bases not matched to a gene. The germline V gene encodes CDR1 MNHEY and CDR2 SMNVEV (reference sequence). The CDR3 reads CASSMTSRRYEQYF. The CDR3 DNA is TGTGCCAGCAGTATGACTAGCAGACGCTACGAGCAGTACTTC.

The chain uses TRBV7-9 and TRBJ2-5; D gene ambiguous. Germline V gene data show CDR1 as SEHNR and CDR2 as FQNEAQ (reference sequence). The CDR3 consists of 13 residues. V was clipped by 1 base and J by 5 bases, with 8 bases between them. CDR3 sequence (DNA): TGTGCCAGCAGCTTAGGACTGCTGGAGACCCAGTACTTC. It specifies CASSLGLLETQYF.

This chain connects TRBV6-5 to TRBJ2-3, with D possibly TRBD2 on 5 matching bases. Looked up from germline, CDR1 is MNHEY and CDR2 is SVGAGI. V lost 2 bases, J lost 4 bases, and 10 bases lay in between. The CDR3 runs to 14 residues. CDR3: CASSYGARADTQYF. The CDR3 DNA is TGTGCCAGCAGTTACGGAGCGAGGGCAGATACGCAGTATTTT.

The table lists this clone with a count of one. The chain is built from TRBV7-9 and TRBJ2-1; possibly TRBD2 for D (5 bases). The CDR3 is 14 residues long. CDR1 and CDR2 (germline): SEHNR, FQNEAQ (reference sequence). V lost 1 base and J lost 9, with 13 bases in between. The CDR3 loop is CASSLGGFGGEQFF. The CDR3 nucleotides are TGTGCCAGCAGCTTAGGAGGGTTCGGCGGTGAGCAGTTCTTC. Full variable domain (outside the CDR3, taken from reference TRBV7-9 and TRBJ2-1): DTGVSQNPRHKITKRGQNVTFRCDPISEHNRLYWYRQTLGQGPEFLTYFQNEAQLEKSRLLSDRFSAERPKGSFSTLEIQRTEQGDSAMYLCASSLGGFGGEQFFGPGTRLTVL.

V gene TRBV9 combines with J gene TRBJ2-3; 7 bases map to TRBD1. V dropped 4 bases and J dropped 3; count of bases not matched to a gene: 8. Germline V gene sequence: CDR1 SGDLS, CDR2 YYNGEE. The CDR3 extends over 15 amino acids. DNA for the CDR3: TGTGCCAGCAGCCCCGGGACAGTCTTGACAGATACGCAGTATTTT. It encodes CASSPGTVLTDTQYF.

This clone was seen just once. J is TRBJ2-1 and V is TRBV7-6, with 10 bases lining up with TRBD2. This CDR3 is 17 amino acids long. Germline V gives CDR1 SGHVS, CDR2 FNYEAQ. V lost 1 base to trimming and J lost 4 bases; unmatched junction nucleotides: 7. CDR3 bases: TGTGCCAGCAGCTTAGACCTTAGCGGGAGGATGTACAATGAGCAGTTCTTC. It encodes CASSLDLSGRMYNEQFF.

J is TRBJ1-2 and V is TRBV4-3; 7 positions agree with TRBD1. From germline, CDR1 is LGHNA and CDR2 YSLEER. The CDR3 has 13 residues. J gave up 5 bases and V 2 bases, and 2 bases lay outside the gene matches. CDR3 sequence: CASSQTGVYGYTF. In DNA form, the CDR3 reads TGCGCCAGCAGCCAAACAGGGGTTTATGGCTACACCTTC.

The gene calls are TRBV4-1 and TRBJ2-7; 7 nucleotides agree with TRBD2. Germline loops: CDR1 MGHRA, CDR2 YSYEKL. Trimming cost V 0 bases and J 2 bases; bases outside gene matches: 4. This CDR3 is 15 amino acids long. CDR3 amino acids: CASSQEAGVTYEQYF. CDR3 sequence (DNA): TGCGCCAGCAGCCAAGAGGCGGGAGTAACCTACGAGCAGTACTTC.

J is TRBJ2-1 and V is TRBV27; a possible D gene is TRBD1 (6 bases). This CDR3 has 17 residues. V lost 7 bases, J lost 0 bases, and 19 bases lay in between. From germline, CDR1 is MNHEY and CDR2 SMNVEV (reference sequence). The CDR3 is CASTEGVKPSSYNEQFF. The CDR3 region has the DNA TGTGCCAGCACCGAGGGGGTAAAACCGAGCTCCTACAATGAGCAGTTCTTC.

The chain employs TRBV27 and TRBJ2-7; TRBD2 agrees at 9 bases. The germline CDR1 and CDR2 sequences are MNHEY and SMNVEV (reference sequence). The trim removed 2 bases at V and 3 bases at J, leaving 23 bases unmatched. CDR3 size: 21 residues. This CDR3 reads CASSLPQRSETVGLAVYEQYF. DNA for the CDR3: TGTGCCAGCAGTTTACCCCAACGGTCGGAGACGGTGGGACTAGCTGTCTACGAGCAGTACTTC.

The chain uses TRBV6-6 and TRBJ1-3; no definite D call. Germline lookup yields CDR1 MNHNY and CDR2 SVGAGI (reference sequence). V was cut by 7 bases and J by 4 bases, with 11 bases left in between. The CDR3 sequence is 13 residues long. The CDR3 reads CASTLAGGNTIYF. The DNA for the CDR3 is TGTGCCAGCACCCTGGCAGGCGGAAACACCATATATTTT.

V is TRBV9 and J is TRBJ2-1, with 9 bases aligning to TRBD2. The CDR3 runs 17 residues. Germline assignment: CDR1 SGDLS and CDR2 YYNGEE. V trimming: 0 bases; J trimming: 9 bases; junction bases outside the gene matches: 13. The CDR3 sequence is CASSVEASGIAPSEQFF. The CDR3 region has the DNA TGTGCCAGCAGCGTAGAGGCTAGCGGGATTGCCCCTAGTGAGCAGTTCTTC.

This chain joins TRBV7-6 and TRBJ1-5, with 8 positions matching TRBD1. Looked up from germline, CDR1 is SGHVS and CDR2 is FNYEAQ. Trimming at V came to 5 bases and at J to 2 bases, leaving 8 bases not matched to a gene. This CDR3 comprises 16 residues. CDR3 DNA: TGTGCCAGCAGCCTCCGTCAGGGGGCCGGCAATCAGCCCCAGCATTTT. It is translated as CASSLRQGAGNQPQHF. Full variable domain (missing parts from reference TRBV7-6 and TRBJ1-5): GAGVSQSPRYKVTKRGQDVALRCDPISGHVSLYWYRQALGQGPEFLTYFNYEAQQDKSGLPNDRFSAERPEGSISTLTIQRTEQRDSAMYRCASSLRQGAGNQPQHFGDGTRLSIL.

The chain combines TRBV27 with TRBJ1-4, with 8 bases identical to TRBD1. CDR1 is MNHEY, CDR2 SMNVEV, per germline (reference sequence). Trimming removed 4 bases from V and 7 bases from J; junction bases left unmatched: 11. The CDR3 length is 16 residues. The chain's CDR3 is CASSSRGQGRSEKLFF. DNA of the CDR3: TGTGCCAGCAGTTCCAGGGGGCAGGGTAGGAGTGAAAAACTGTTTTTT.

The V call is TRBV4-1, the J call TRBJ2-1; 9 nucleotides match TRBD2. Germline values: CDR1 MGHRA, CDR2 YSYEKL. The CDR3 runs 17 residues. Trimming removed 1 base from V and 5 bases from J; junction bases left unmatched: 9. The DNA of the CDR3 is TGCGCCAGCAGCCAAGTTGCCGGGACTAGCTTTGACAATGAGCAGTTCTTC. Amino acids: CASSQVAGTSFDNEQFF.

The rearrangement joins TRBV6-6 to TRBJ2-1; 12 bases match TRBD2. This CDR3 spans 14 amino acids. CDR1 is MNHNY, CDR2 SVGAGI, per germline (reference sequence). V shed 6 bases and J 8 bases; nucleotides not matched to a gene: 5. DNA of the CDR3: TGTGCCAGCAGGCGGACTAGCGGGAATGATGAGCAGTTCTTC. Amino acids: CASRRTSGNDEQFF.

V gene TRBV6-6 combines with J gene TRBJ1-1, with D uncertain. The CDR3 length is 13 residues. Germline V gene sequence: CDR1 MNHNY, CDR2 SVGAGI (reference sequence). V was shortened by 2 bases and J by 8 bases, with 12 bases between the two germline ends. The CDR3 reads CASSYELRGEAFF. The CDR3 region has the DNA TGTGCCAGCAGTTACGAGCTCCGCGGCGAAGCTTTCTTT.

The chain carries TRBV28 and TRBJ2-3; D is perhaps TRBD1 (5 bases). The CDR3 totals 12 residues. Deletions cut 8 bases from V and 6 bases from J, with 12 bases between. From germline, CDR1 is MDHEN and CDR2 SYDVKM. The DNA for the CDR3 is TGTGCCAGCCGATCAGGGTCCGATACGCAGTATTTT. It is translated as CASRSGSDTQYF.

The chain links TRBV19 to TRBJ2-1; a weak D match, TRBD1 (5 bases). Germline CDR1 is LNHDA and CDR2 is SQIVND (reference sequence). V was trimmed by 6 bases and J by 1 base, leaving 10 bases between them. There are 14 residues in the CDR3. Here the CDR3 DNA reads TGTGCCAGTAGCCAGGGTACGTCCTACAATGAGCAGTTCTTC. This gives the protein CASSQGTSYNEQFF.

The V and J genes are TRBV7-9 and TRBJ2-3; 12 nucleotides match TRBD2. J gave up 6 bases and V 5 bases, and 9 bases lay outside the gene matches. The CDR3 length is 16 residues. CDR1 SEHNR and CDR2 FQNEAQ come from the germline V gene (reference sequence). The CDR3 loop reads CASSRRLAGDTDTQYF. CDR3 in DNA: TGTGCCAGCAGCCGCAGACTAGCGGGAGATACGGATACGCAGTATTTT.

This clone was counted once. This chain connects TRBV2 to TRBJ2-1; 10 nucleotides agree with TRBD2. CDR1 SNHLY and CDR2 FYNNEI come from the germline V gene. There are 17 residues in the CDR3. J lost 6 bases, V lost 4 bases, and 12 bases had no gene match. DNA of the CDR3: TGTGCCAGCAGTGGCCCTAGCGGGAGCCTTAGGGCCAATGAGCAGTTCTTC. Encoded protein: CASSGPSGSLRANEQFF.

This clone has just one count. The DNA of the CDR3 is TGTGCCAGCAGCTTAGGCCGGTTTTACACTGAAGCTTTCTTT. Translating it yields CASSLGRFYTEAFF. The chain couples TRBV13 to TRBJ1-1; D gene ambiguous. Germline V gives CDR1 PRHDT, CDR2 FYEKMQ (reference sequence). The V and J ends lost 0 bases and 3 bases respectively, with 8 bases between them. There are 14 residues in the CDR3.

The chain combines TRBV7-9 with TRBJ2-3, with 9 positions matching TRBD1. The V gene's germline CDR1 is SEHNR and CDR2 FQNEAQ (reference sequence). This CDR3 has 15 residues. After removal of 6 bases from V and 4 bases from J, the junction contained 8 bases not matched to a gene. Here the CDR3 reads CASSSRDRASDTQYF. The CDR3 DNA follows: TGTGCCAGCAGTTCCCGGGACAGGGCATCAGATACGCAGTATTTT.

This chain joins TRBV7-2 and TRBJ2-5; 14 bases are a match to TRBD2. This CDR3 spans 16 amino acids. The germline V gene encodes CDR1 SGHTA and CDR2 FQGNSA. V dropped 6 bases and J dropped 4; count of bases not matched to a gene: 7. The CDR3 reads CASSFRLAGGRETQYF. The DNA for the CDR3 is TGTGCCAGCAGTTTCCGACTAGCGGGAGGGCGAGAGACCCAGTACTTC.

In its sample, this clone was seen once. The V call is TRBV2, the J call TRBJ1-2; 8 bases map to TRBD1. The V gene's germline CDR1 is SNHLY and CDR2 FYNNEI. J lost 4 bases, V lost 7 bases, and 11 bases had no gene match. This CDR3 has 15 amino acids. The CDR3 nucleotides read TGTGCCAGCACCCTGGGGGCAGGGGGCCCCTATGGCTACACCTTC. Translating gives CASTLGAGGPYGYTF.